This T cell receptor beta chain came from a study of T cell responses to AZD1222 COVID-19 vaccine (dated by TCRdb to 2020 to 2022). With regard to the full study: TCR sequencing covered approximately 230 trial participants: 200 to 220 given two doses of AZD1222 and 26 given two doses of MenACWY control vaccine. Trial participants were enrolled into age subgroups of 18-55, 56-69 and 70-plus years, which contained about 150, 27 and 61 TCR-sequenced participants, respectively.

The trim is 7 bases for V and 6 bases for J, with a gap of 9 bases between the germline ends. Measured from the cysteine to the phenylalanine, the CDR3 is 12 residues long. The sequence is cut down to CDR3 DNA, 36 bases in frame from base 1. The germline V gene encodes CDR1 MNHEY and CDR2 SVGAGI. The paper's findings and limits, for the study overall: After two AZD1222 doses, both the breadth and the depth of spike-specific TCRs were significantly higher than at day 0 and than in MenACWY recipients. Participants were mostly white British, with more females than males. The authors suggested clonal diversity may have been underestimated. Epitopes outside the regions mutated in the B.1.351 and B.1.1.7 variants were reportedly recognized by nearly half of the unique spike-specific TCRs. The vaccine-associated CD4 TCRs covered the entire spike protein, and the dominant responses fell in regions 160-218 and 743-854. The 56-69-year group was small, and its depth increase did not reach significance, likely because of low power. Only 5 to 7 AZD1222 recipients were SARS-CoV-2 seropositive at baseline, limiting conclusions about previously exposed vaccinees. Because no samples from the day 14 peak response were available, repertoires could be characterized only after the peak T cell response.

The CDR3 regions of human TCRbeta chains were subjected to immunosequencing. The published analysis was carried out like this. Repertoire TCRs were matched against a reference library of SARS-CoV-2-specific TCRs generated with the MIRA antigen-specificity platform. Breadth was defined as the fraction of unique TCRs that were SARS-CoV-2-associated, and depth was defined as the fraction of total T cells that were SARS-CoV-2-associated. Using the MIRA data, each spike-specific TCR was assigned both to the spike region to which the TCR was reactive and to a CD4 or CD8 class. Log10-transformed breadth and depth values were compared by one-way ANOVA with Sidak's multiple comparisons tests. What TCRdb holds here is the immuneACCESS table cut down to in-frame rearrangements. Part of the clones is not present; checked against another copy, under half of the missing clones reflect an unresolved V gene, and the others are unexplained. V, J and clone size reflect that table, while D and trimming were determined from the DNA. This sample is represented by about 100,000 clones; 80% to 95% of them were singletons. The top ten constitute over 7% of the sample.

Explained via the paper, the time point label denotes: about 28 days (+/-7) after the second vaccine dose. AZD1222 recipients with second doses at about 4 weeks or about 12 weeks were pooled, because spike-specific TCR depth and breadth did not differ between schedules. Vaccinee samples were obtained from the UK trials COV001 and COV002, which included a single-blind randomized controlled phase 2/3 trial of AZD1222 (ChAdOx1 nCoV-19) in healthy adults. Trial participant PBMC samples were collected at day 0 and day 28 after the second dose for TCRbeta chain sequencing. With regard to this clone: Its specific antigen is unknown. There are no base qualities to consult, and no much larger clone falls within one base.

The source material was peripheral blood, sampled 28 days after the second AZD1222 dose. The TCR was taken from an adult who received the AZD1222 COVID-19 vaccine. The chain was built from TRBV6-5 and TRBJ2-2; the D gene lacks a confident call. CDR3 sequence: CASTLRPGELFF. The DNA sequence follows: TGTGCCAGCACCCTACGGCCCGGGGAGCTGTTTTTT.